Below, 17 T cell receptor beta chains from the same sample are listed, as sequenced in a study of blood T cell repertoires in COVID-19. Libraries were prepared by immunoSEQ multiplex PCR; TCRdb keeps only in-frame clonotypes and omits some of them. Counted here are around 200,000 clones, around 90% occurring once; the ten biggest clones make up about 9.3%. Sequenced material: PBMCs or T cells enriched from blood (not recorded which). These receptors were obtained from a man younger than 30 with acute COVID-19.

V is TRBV7-3 and J is TRBJ2-7; 8 nucleotides align to TRBD1. Germline assignment: CDR1 SGHTA and CDR2 FQGTGA. After removal of 4 bases from V and 2 bases from J, the junction contained 7 bases not matched to a gene. This CDR3 region has 15 residues. The CDR3 reads CASSSGRDRTYEQYF. Here the CDR3 DNA reads TGTGCCAGCAGCTCCGGACGGGACAGGACCTACGAGCAGTACTTC.

CDR3 nucleotides: TGTGCCAGCAGCAGGACTAGCGGGAGTCCCCTAACCTACGAGCAGTACTTC. Its translation is CASSRTSGSPLTYEQYF. The chain has TRBV11-2 and TRBJ2-7; 13 bases map to TRBD2. CDR1 is SGHAT, CDR2 FQNNGV, per germline. This CDR3 is built from 17 residues. V lost 5 bases, J lost 2 bases, and 9 bases stayed unmatched.

The chain combines TRBV9 with TRBJ1-1, with 7 bases aligning to TRBD1. This CDR3 is built from 13 residues. The trim removed 0 bases at V and 6 bases at J, leaving 2 bases unmatched. Germline loops: CDR1 SGDLS, CDR2 YYNGEE. The CDR3: CASSVGDSSEAFF. For the CDR3, the DNA is TGTGCCAGCAGCGTAGGGGACAGTTCTGAAGCTTTCTTT.

The chain joins TRBV10-3 to TRBJ1-5, with 7 bases matching TRBD1. Germline assignment: CDR1 ENHRY and CDR2 SYGVKD. The CDR3 totals 14 residues. The V gene end was trimmed by 7 bases and the J gene end by 5 bases; junction bases not matched to a gene: 8. The chain's CDR3 is CAIKAGTDDQPQHF. The CDR3 DNA reads TGTGCCATCAAGGCCGGGACAGATGATCAGCCCCAGCATTTT.

V and J are TRBV9 and TRBJ2-7; a weak D match, TRBD1 (6 bases). This CDR3 has 15 amino acids. Germline lookup yields CDR1 SGDLS and CDR2 YYNGEE. Trimming cost V 4 bases and J 2 bases, with 16 bases left between them. The CDR3, as DNA: TGTGCCAGCAGCCTCCGGGACACCACCCCCTACGAGCAGTACTTC. It codes for CASSLRDTTPYEQYF.

The chain recombines TRBV18 with TRBJ2-7; TRBD2 matches at 11 bases. CDR3 length equals 17 residues. V shed 1 base and J 2 bases; nucleotides not matched to a gene: 7. Looked up from germline, CDR1 is KGHSH and CDR2 is LQKENI. In nucleotides, the CDR3 is TGTGCCAGCTCACCACAAGGTCTAGCGGGAGGCCCCTACGAGCAGTACTTC. Encoded protein: CASSPQGLAGGPYEQYF.

This clone showed up just once. This chain uses TRBV4-1 with TRBJ2-7, with 9 bases aligning to TRBD1. Unmatched junction bases numbered 11, after V lost 2 bases and J lost 0 bases. Germline V gene sequence: CDR1 MGHRA, CDR2 YSYEKL. The length of the CDR3 is 18 residues. This CDR3 reads CASSQNVPGTGSSYEQYF. CDR3 nucleotide sequence: TGCGCCAGCAGCCAAAATGTTCCTGGGACAGGGAGCTCCTACGAGCAGTACTTC.

This chain connects TRBV19 to TRBJ2-1; tentative D call: TRBD2 (6 bases). The CDR3 runs to 15 residues. Germline loops: CDR1 LNHDA, CDR2 SQIVND (reference sequence). Trimming removed 5 bases from V and 0 bases from J, with 11 bases in between. CDR3 DNA sequence: TGTGCCAGTAGTCTAGGCGGGACCTCCTACAATGAGCAGTTCTTC. This encodes CASSLGGTSYNEQFF.

This clone turned up a few times. The rearrangement joins TRBV7-2 to TRBJ2-7; 8 bases match TRBD2. J gave up 4 bases and V 3 bases, and 11 bases lay outside the gene matches. This CDR3 is built from 16 residues. Germline V CDR1 and CDR2: SGHTA, FQGNSA. The CDR3 nucleotides are TGTGCCAGCAGCTTTTTGGTGTCGGGAGGGCCATACGAGCAGTACTTC. It codes for CASSFLVSGGPYEQYF.

The chain joins TRBV13 to TRBJ1-2, with D tentatively TRBD1 (5 bases). Trimming shortened V by 0 bases and J by 8 bases, and 13 bases separated the two germline ends. The CDR3 runs 14 residues. CDR1 and CDR2 from the germline V gene are PRHDT and FYEKMQ (reference sequence). The CDR3 sequence is CASSLGTAGGGYTF. The CDR3 nucleotides are TGTGCCAGCAGCTTAGGCACAGCGGGGGGGGGCTACACCTTC.

The chain is built from TRBV5-4 and TRBJ2-1, with 12 bases matching TRBD2. Germline CDR1 is SGHNT and CDR2 is YYREEE (reference sequence). V was clipped by 4 bases and J by 3 bases; unmatched bases: 5. The CDR3 is made up of 16 amino acids. In DNA, the CDR3 is TGTGCCAGCAGCCCATGGACTAGCGGGGTCTACAATGAGCAGTTCTTC. This codes for CASSPWTSGVYNEQFF.

The chain couples TRBV10-2 to TRBJ1-1; 7 nucleotides line up with TRBD1. The V segment lost 6 bases and the J segment 1 base; nucleotides outside the gene matches: 5. Germline CDR1 WSHSY, CDR2 SAAADI. CDR3 size: 14 residues. The CDR3 loop reads CASSSDRENTEAFF. The CDR3 DNA is TGCGCCAGCAGCTCCGACAGGGAGAACACTGAAGCTTTCTTT.

This rearrangement joins TRBV7-9 to TRBJ2-1; 9 nucleotides line up with TRBD2. Germline V gene sequence: CDR1 SEHNR, CDR2 FQNEAQ (reference sequence). The trim removed 5 bases at V and 10 bases at J, leaving 6 bases unmatched. The CDR3 length is 13 residues. CDR3 in DNA: TGTGCCAGCAGCGGGGGACTAGCCCAAGAGCAGTTCTTC. Amino acid sequence: CASSGGLAQEQFF.

The chain is built from TRBV2 and TRBJ2-2; TRBD1 matches 8 bases. The V gene's germline CDR1 is SNHLY and CDR2 FYNNEI. The CDR3 is made up of 15 amino acids. J gave up 1 base and V 10 bases, and 8 bases lay outside the gene matches. As DNA, the CDR3 is TGTGCCATTCTCCTAGGACAGGGGAACACCGGGGAGCTGTTTTTT. Protein: CAILLGQGNTGELFF.

V usage is TRBV28 and J usage is TRBJ2-7; 10 nucleotides align to TRBD2. The CDR3 totals 14 residues. V was clipped by 6 bases and J by 5 bases; unmatched bases: 7. Germline values: CDR1 MDHEN, CDR2 SYDVKM. CDR3 sequence reads: CASRGVLAGDEQYF. Here the CDR3 DNA reads TGTGCCAGCAGGGGTGTTCTAGCGGGAGACGAGCAGTACTTC.

The rearrangement joins TRBV28 to TRBJ1-2; D possibly corresponds to TRBD1 (5 bases). The CDR3 is 13 amino acids. Trimming took 5 bases from V and 6 from J, leaving 13 bases between them. Germline V lookup: CDR1 MDHEN, CDR2 SYDVKM. CDR3 protein: CASSSRTRNGYTF. CDR3 in DNA: TGTGCCAGCAGTAGCAGGACAAGGAATGGCTACACCTTC.

V usage is TRBV11-2 and J usage is TRBJ2-1, with a possible D match to TRBD2 (6 bases). V lost 2 bases, J lost 0 bases, and 17 bases lay in between. CDR1 and CDR2 (germline): SGHAT, FQNNGV. The CDR3 loop spans 18 amino acids. In DNA, the CDR3 is TGTGCCAGCAGCTTAAGTGAGCTAGCGACCCTCTCCTACAATGAGCAGTTCTTC. Translating it yields CASSLSELATLSYNEQFF.